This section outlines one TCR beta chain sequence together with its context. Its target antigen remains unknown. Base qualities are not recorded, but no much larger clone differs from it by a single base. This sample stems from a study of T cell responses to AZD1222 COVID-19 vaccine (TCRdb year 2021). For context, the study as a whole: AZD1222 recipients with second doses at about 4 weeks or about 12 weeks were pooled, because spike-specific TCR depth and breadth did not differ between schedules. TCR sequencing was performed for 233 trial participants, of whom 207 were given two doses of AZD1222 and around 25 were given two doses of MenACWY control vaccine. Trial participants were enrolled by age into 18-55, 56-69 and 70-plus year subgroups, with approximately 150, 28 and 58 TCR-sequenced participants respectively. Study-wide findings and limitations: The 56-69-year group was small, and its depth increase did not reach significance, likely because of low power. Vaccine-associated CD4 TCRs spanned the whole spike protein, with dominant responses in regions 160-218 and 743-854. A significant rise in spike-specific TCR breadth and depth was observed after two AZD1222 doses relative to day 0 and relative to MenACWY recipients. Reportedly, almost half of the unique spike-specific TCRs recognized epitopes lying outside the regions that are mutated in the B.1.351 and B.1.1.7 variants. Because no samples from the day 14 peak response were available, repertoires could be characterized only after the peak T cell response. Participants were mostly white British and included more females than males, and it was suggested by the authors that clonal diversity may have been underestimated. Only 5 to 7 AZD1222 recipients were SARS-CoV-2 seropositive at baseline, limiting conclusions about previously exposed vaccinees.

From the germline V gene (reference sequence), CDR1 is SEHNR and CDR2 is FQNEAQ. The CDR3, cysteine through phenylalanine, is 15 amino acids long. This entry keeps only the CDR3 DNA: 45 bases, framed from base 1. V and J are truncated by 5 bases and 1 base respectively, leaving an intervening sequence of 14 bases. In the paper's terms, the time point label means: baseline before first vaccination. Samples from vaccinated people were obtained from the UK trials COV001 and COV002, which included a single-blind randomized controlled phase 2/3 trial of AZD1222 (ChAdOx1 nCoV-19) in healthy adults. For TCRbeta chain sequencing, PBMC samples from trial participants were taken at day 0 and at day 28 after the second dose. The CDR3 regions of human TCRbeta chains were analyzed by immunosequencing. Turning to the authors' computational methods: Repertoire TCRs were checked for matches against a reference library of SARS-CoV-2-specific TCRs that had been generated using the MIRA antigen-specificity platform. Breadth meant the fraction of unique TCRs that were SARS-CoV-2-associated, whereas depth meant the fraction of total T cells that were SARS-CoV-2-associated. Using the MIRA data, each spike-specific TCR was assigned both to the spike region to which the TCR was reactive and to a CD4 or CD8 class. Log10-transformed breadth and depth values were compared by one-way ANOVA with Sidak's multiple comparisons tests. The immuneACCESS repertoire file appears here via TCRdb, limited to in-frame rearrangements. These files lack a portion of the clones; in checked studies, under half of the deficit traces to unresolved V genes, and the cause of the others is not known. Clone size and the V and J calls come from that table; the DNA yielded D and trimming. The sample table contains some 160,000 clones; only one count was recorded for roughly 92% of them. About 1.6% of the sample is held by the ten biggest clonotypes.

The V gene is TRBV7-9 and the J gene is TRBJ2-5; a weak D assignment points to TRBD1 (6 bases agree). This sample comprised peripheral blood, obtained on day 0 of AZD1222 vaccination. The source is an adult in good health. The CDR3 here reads CASSPIDRSQETQYF. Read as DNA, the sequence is TGTGCCAGCAGCCCAATTGACAGGTCCCAAGAGACCCAGTACTTC.